This T cell receptor (beta chain) was obtained from a study of blood T cell repertoires in COVID-19. About the research overall: Sites across the United States, Italy and Spain contributed samples from acute and convalescent COVID-19. Nucleic acid was either cDNA or gDNA, and it came from T cells, B-cell-depleted T cells, or PBMCs.

The germline V gene encodes CDR1 SGHDN and CDR2 FVKESK. The CDR3 spans 15 residues. The J segment lost 6 bases and the V segment lost 4 bases, leaving 9 bases of the junction unmatched. TCRdb's table, derived via immunoSEQ multiplex PCR, lists solely in-frame clones and lacks some. Of approximately 170,000 clones in the sample, over 75% were seen once. The rearrangement joins TRBV14 to TRBJ2-7; 10 nucleotides align to TRBD1. This clonotype was obtained from an older man with COVID-19, enrolled during active disease. The sequencing sample was made of peripheral blood. CDR3 in amino acids: CASSLRPGQGSEQYF. Here the CDR3 DNA reads TGTGCCAGCAGCCTTCGACCGGGACAGGGGAGCGAGCAGTACTTC.